This TCR beta chain comes out of a study of shared clonotypes between healthy human individuals. Of note for this clone: Its antigen remains unknown. Other nucleotide sequences from this sample produce the same CDR3.

Deletions cut 2 bases from V and 5 bases from J, with 10 bases between. Germline CDR1 LNHDA, CDR2 SQIVND (reference sequence). The CDR3 is made up of 13 amino acids. This table comes from immunoSEQ multiplex PCR, and its TCRdb copy is limited to in-frame clones, with some not included. The sample has some 2.4 million clones; roughly 93% are singletons. General observations from the study: Naive CD4 clonotypes overlapped across a few donors at around 4.8%.

This receptor was identified in a man aged 18 to 30 in good health. Some clones in this sample may be carry-over from other donors' samples. The sample taken for sequencing was naive CD4+ T cells from PBMCs. Subset in this sample: CD45RA+ positively selected. The chain couples TRBV19 to TRBJ2-7, with a weak D call TRBD2 (6 bases). The chain's CDR3 is CASSIRRGDEQYF. The CDR3 region has the DNA TGTGCCAGTAGTATACGCCGCGGGGACGAGCAGTACTTC.